Included here is one TCR beta chain sequence, with context. Its antigen is currently not known. Per-base qualities were not stored, and no clone one base away is much larger. For TCRbeta CDR3 sequencing, genomic DNA from the sorted cells was extracted using the QIAGEN DNeasy Blood and Tissue Kit. High-throughput TCRbeta CDR3 sequencing, including PCR amplification with bias correction and internal controls, was performed commercially through immunoSEQ. The original pipeline was this. Unique productive TCRbeta sequences were defined by CDR3 nucleotide sequence where primers matched, and otherwise by CDR3 amino acid sequence together with Vbeta and Jbeta genes. To correct sorting error, sequences shared between sorted populations at a frequency ratio of 2:1 or less were removed; the rest were assigned to the higher population. A sequence counted as donor-reactive if, in CFSE-low cells, the sequence had a frequency of at least 0.01% and was expanded at least 5-fold compared with unstimulated cells. Repertoire divergence was quantified by Jensen-Shannon divergence using the top 100 TCRbeta sequences ranked by frequency. For samples with multiple sequencing runs, sorting error was corrected separately for each run before the runs were pooled. TCRdb holds this immuneACCESS table with in-frame rearrangements only. Some clones are missing; in checked studies, unresolved V genes explain under half, and the rest has no known cause. The DNA was the basis for D and trimming; V, J and clone size are from that table. The sample table shows some 110,000 clones, and roughly nine tenths are seen once. The top ten hold roughly 0.61% of the sample.

The data were obtained in a study of Tregs in tolerant kidney transplant recipients (dated by TCRdb to the late 2010s). Regarding the complete study: The study applied TCRbeta sequencing to find donor-specific regulatory T cells before combined kidney and bone marrow transplantation and then followed those same cells after transplant. TCRbeta repertoire sequencing was used in a few healthy controls to compare several ways of expanding Tregs specific for an allogeneic donor. General conclusions and limits of the study: Biological reproducibility was not examined directly, but technical replication error appeared to be minimal. The most biologically relevant and donor-specific TCRbeta repertoire appeared to be identified by expanding Tregs with activated donor B cells. Because only a small number of patients were included, the study had limitations, and the results will need to be validated in larger populations as well as under other immunosuppression protocols.

Unstimulated Tregs (CD4+CD25+CD127-), CD4+ non-Tregs (CD4+CD25-), CD4 and CD8 cells were FACS-sorted from thawed PBMCs. Blood from healthy controls was obtained either from healthy volunteers or as purchased buffy coats. Healthy control blood was processed to PBMCs by Ficoll density gradient and cryopreserved, and patient PBMCs were collected before and after transplant. Cut back by 0 bases and 1 base, the V and J ends lie 10 bases apart. Based on the germline V gene, the CDR1 and CDR2 sequences are SGHRS and YFSETQ. Inclusive of the bounding cysteine and phenylalanine, the CDR3 is 15 residues long. This entry keeps only the CDR3 DNA: 45 bases, framed from base 1.

Sequencing was performed on CD4+ T cells from blood. This sequence uses TRBV5-1 and TRBJ1-1; no D gene is confidently identified. This TCR derives from a human donor in good health. The bases are TGCGCCAGCAGCTTGGGTCGAGCGGGGAACACTGAAGCTTTCTTT. It translates as CASSLGRAGNTEAFF. Supplemented by the reference TRBV5-1 and TRBJ1-1 proteins around the CDR3, the complete variable domain is KAGVTQTPRYLIKTRGQQVTLSCSPISGHRSVSWYQQTPGQGLQFLFEYFSETQRNKGNFPGRFSGRQFSNSRSEMNVSTLELGDSALYLCASSLGRAGNTEAFFGQGTRLTVV.